Here is one TCR beta chain with its context. The data were taken from a study of T cell changes during pregnancy in multiple sclerosis. This CDR3 has 15 amino acids. Trimming took 2 bases from V and 3 from J; bases not matched to a gene: 6. CDR1 is MNHNY, CDR2 SVGAGI, per germline (reference sequence). The data were produced by immunoSEQ multiplex PCR, yet TCRdb's version contains in-frame clones alone and is incomplete. Here the sample spans some 63,000 clones, roughly nine tenths being singletons. Material: peripheral blood, obtained before pregnancy. The receptor comes from a female donor with multiple sclerosis, enrolled in a pregnancy study. The V gene is TRBV6-6, the J gene TRBJ1-2, with 7 bases matching TRBD1. CDR3 amino acids: CASSYRDSYYYGYTF. CDR3 nucleotides: TGTGCCAGCAGTTACCGGGACAGTTACTACTATGGCTACACCTTC.